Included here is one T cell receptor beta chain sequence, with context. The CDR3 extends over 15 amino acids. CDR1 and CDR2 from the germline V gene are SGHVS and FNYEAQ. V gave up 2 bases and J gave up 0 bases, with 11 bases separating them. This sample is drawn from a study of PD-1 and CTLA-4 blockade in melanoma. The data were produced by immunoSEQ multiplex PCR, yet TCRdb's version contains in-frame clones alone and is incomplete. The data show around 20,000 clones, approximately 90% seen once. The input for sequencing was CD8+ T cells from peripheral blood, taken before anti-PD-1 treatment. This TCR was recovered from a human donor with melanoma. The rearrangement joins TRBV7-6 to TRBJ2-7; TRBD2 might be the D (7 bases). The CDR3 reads CASSLWGGSSYEQYF. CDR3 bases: TGTGCCAGCAGCTTATGGGGGGGCAGCTCCTACGAGCAGTACTTC. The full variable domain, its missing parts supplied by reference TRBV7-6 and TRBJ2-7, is GAGVSQSPRYKVTKRGQDVALRCDPISGHVSLYWYRQALGQGPEFLTYFNYEAQQDKSGLPNDRFSAERPEGSISTLTIQRTEQRDSAMYRCASSLWGGSSYEQYFGPGTRLTVT.